This T cell receptor beta chain is drawn from a study of Graves' ophthalmopathy and Graves' hyperthyroidism. This CDR3 has 12 residues. With 9 bases removed from V and 9 bases from J, the gap between germline ends came to 12 bases. The germline V gene has CDR1 MGHDK and CDR2 SYGVNS. Investigators amplified TCR beta CDR3 regions from RNA transcripts. The workflow started with a first-round RT-PCR run with HTBI primers and then moved on to a second-round multiplex PCR. Each CDR3 protein gets one entry after TCRdb re-called the multiplex PCR reads with MiXCR. The repertoire holds roughly 700,000 distinct CDR3 sequences, with around 40% as singletons.

Material: peripheral blood. The chain is built from TRBV25-1 and TRBJ1-6, with D tentatively TRBD1 (5 bases). The receptor comes from an adult man with Graves' ophthalmopathy. CDR3 DNA sequence: TGTGCCAGTTTCAGGGTGGCTTCACCCCTCCACTTT. Translated: CASFRVASPLHF.